This record looks at one T cell receptor beta chain sequence and its context. What it recognizes is unknown. This same CDR3 is encoded by further DNA sequences in the sample. The naive CD8 subset, CD45RO-negative cells positively selected for CCR7, excluded terminally differentiated effector memory CD45RA+ cells. This sample is drawn from a study of shared clonotypes between healthy human individuals. Study context: Three plates were used per donor for CD4 naive, three for CD4 memory, two for CD8 naive and one for CD8 memory.

Study-level results: Some naive CD4 clonotypes, roughly 5%, turned up in common across several donors. Lower generation probabilities were found for non-shared clonotypes than for those shared by all four donors.

Generated by immunoSEQ multiplex PCR, the TCRdb table keeps only in-frame clones and is missing some. This sample has about 1.9 million clones, with around 95% found just once. The sequence came from a man in his late teens or twenties in good health. Some clones in this sample may be carry-over from other donors' samples. Sequenced material: naive CD8+ T cells from PBMCs.

This CDR3 reads CASSLGQGYTGELFF. DNA for the CDR3: TGTGCCAGCAGCTTAGGACAGGGATACACCGGGGAGCTGTTTTTT. V and J are TRBV27 and TRBJ2-2, with 8 bases that match TRBD1. The CDR3 extends over 15 amino acids. Trimming cost V 6 bases and J 3 bases; bases outside gene matches: 6. Germline V gene data show CDR1 as MNHEY and CDR2 as SMNVEV (reference sequence).